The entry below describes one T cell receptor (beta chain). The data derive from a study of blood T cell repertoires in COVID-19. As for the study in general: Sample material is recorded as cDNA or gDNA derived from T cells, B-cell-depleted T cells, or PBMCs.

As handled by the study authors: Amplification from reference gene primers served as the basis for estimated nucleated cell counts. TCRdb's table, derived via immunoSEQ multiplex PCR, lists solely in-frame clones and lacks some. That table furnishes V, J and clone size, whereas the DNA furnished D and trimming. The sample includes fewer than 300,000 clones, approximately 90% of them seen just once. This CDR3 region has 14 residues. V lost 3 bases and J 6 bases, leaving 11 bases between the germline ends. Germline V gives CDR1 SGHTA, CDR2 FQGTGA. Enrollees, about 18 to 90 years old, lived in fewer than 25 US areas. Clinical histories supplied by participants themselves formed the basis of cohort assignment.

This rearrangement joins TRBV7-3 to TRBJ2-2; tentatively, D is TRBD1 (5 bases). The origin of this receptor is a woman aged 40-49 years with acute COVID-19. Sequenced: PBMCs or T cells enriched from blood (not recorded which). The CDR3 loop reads CASSFQGPPGELFF. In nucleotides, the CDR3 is TGTGCCAGCAGCTTCCAGGGTCCTCCCGGGGAGCTGTTTTTT.